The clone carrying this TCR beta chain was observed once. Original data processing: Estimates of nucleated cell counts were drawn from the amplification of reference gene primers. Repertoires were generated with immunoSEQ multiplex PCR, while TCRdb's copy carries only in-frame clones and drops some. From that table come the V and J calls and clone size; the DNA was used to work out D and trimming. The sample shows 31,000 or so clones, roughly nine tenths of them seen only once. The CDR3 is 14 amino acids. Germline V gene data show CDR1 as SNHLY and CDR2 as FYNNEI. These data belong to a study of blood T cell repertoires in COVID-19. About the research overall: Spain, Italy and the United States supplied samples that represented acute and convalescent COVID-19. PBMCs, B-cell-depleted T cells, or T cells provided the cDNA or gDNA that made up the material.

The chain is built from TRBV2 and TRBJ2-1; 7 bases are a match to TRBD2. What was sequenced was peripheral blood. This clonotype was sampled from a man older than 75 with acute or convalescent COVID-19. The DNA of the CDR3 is TGTGTCATTCGGGAGGTACTCTCCTACAATGAGCAGTTCTTC. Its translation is CVIREVLSYNEQFF.